A selection of T cell receptor beta chains follows, all from one sample in a study of glioma-infiltrating T cells after dendritic cell vaccination. This table comes from immunoSEQ multiplex PCR, and its TCRdb copy is limited to in-frame clones, with some not included. In the table there are tens of thousands of clones, about nine tenths of which are singletons. The sample was blood, taken after dendritic cell vaccination. These receptors were collected from a human donor with glioblastoma. Both conserved end residues are part of each CDR3. Each record gives: V gene, CDR3 length, D gene, J gene, clone size, CDR3 DNA, CDR3 protein. D genes are given only for firm matches. Clone size is given for some rows only: seen once, a few or many times, or a class if the clone is expanded.

TRBV7-8,15,TRBD1,TRBJ1-5,once,TGTGCCAGCAGCTTTTCGACAGGGGGCGATCAGCCCCAGCATTTT,CASSFSTGGDQPQHF
TRBV19,14,TRBD1,TRBJ1-5,-,TGTGCCAGTTGGACAGGGGGCGCCGGGCAGCCCCAGCATTTT,CASWTGGAGQPQHF
TRBV4-3,16,-,TRBJ2-1,-,TGCGCCAGCAGCCCCTTCGCTGAGAGCTCCTACAATGAGCAGTTCTTC,CASSPFAESSYNEQFF
TRBV30,13,TRBD2,TRBJ2-7,-,TGTGCCTGGAGTTCTAGCGGTCTCTACGAGCAGTACTTC,CAWSSSGLYEQYF
TRBV5-4,15,TRBD1,TRBJ2-7,-,TGTGCCAGCAGCCCCCCCGGGACAGTGGCTTACGAGCAGTACTTC,CASSPPGTVAYEQYF
TRBV9,15,-,TRBJ2-3,-,TGTGCCAGCAGTGCAGGACTGGATAATACAGATACGCAGTATTTT,CASSAGLDNTDTQYF
TRBV7-8,18,TRBD1,TRBJ2-6,once,TGTGCCAGCAGCTTAGCGCACAGGGGGCAGGCTGGGGCCAACGTCCTGACTTTC,CASSLAHRGQAGANVLTF
TRBV29-1,14,-,TRBJ2-2,-,TGCAGCGTTGAACTGCCCCTAAACACCGGGGAGCTGTTTTTT,CSVELPLNTGELFF
TRBV9,14,-,TRBJ2-5,-,TGTGCCAGCAGCGTAGTGGGGGCCCAAGAGACCCAGTACTTC,CASSVVGAQETQYF
TRBV19,15,TRBD1,TRBJ2-7,-,TGTGCCAGTAGTATTACCGGGACAGGATTGTACGAGCAGTACTTC,CASSITGTGLYEQYF
TRBV2,13,-,TRBJ2-1,-,TGTGCCAGCAGTGAAGAGTTCGGGTATGAGCAGTTCTTC,CASSEEFGYEQFF
TRBV2,14,TRBD2,TRBJ2-3,-,TGTGCCACGGGGGCTAGCGGGAGCACAGATACGCAGTATTTT,CATGASGSTDTQYF
TRBV5-1,15,TRBD1,TRBJ2-7,once,TGCGCCAGCAGCTCAACCGGGACAGCGTCCTACGAGCAGTACTTC,CASSSTGTASYEQYF
TRBV29-1,12,-,TRBJ1-1,-,TGCAGCGTTGGTTACAGGGTCACTGAAGCTTTCTTT,CSVGYRVTEAFF
TRBV6-1,16,TRBD2,TRBJ2-1,-,TGTGCCAGCAGTGGGGGGTGGCTAGCGGGTGGGAATGAGCAGTTCTTC,CASSGGWLAGGNEQFF
TRBV5-4,12,-,TRBJ1-6,-,TGTGCCAGCAGCTTGGGGCCTCAACCCCTCCACTTT,CASSLGPQPLHF
TRBV13,15,TRBD1,TRBJ2-7,-,TGTGCCAGCAGCTTCAGGGGGACAGGGAGGGACGAGCAGTACTTC,CASSFRGTGRDEQYF
TRBV6-6,14,TRBD1,TRBJ1-2,-,TGTGCCAGCAGGGGACAGGGACTTAACTATGGCTACACCTTC,CASRGQGLNYGYTF
TRBV5-6,17,TRBD1,TRBJ2-7,-,TGTGCCAGCAGCTTCTCTACCTCCGGACAGGCCTCCTACGAGCAGTACTTC,CASSFSTSGQASYEQYF
TRBV11-2,16,TRBD2,TRBJ2-5,-,TGTGCCAGCAGCTTGGCTAGCGGGCACCCGGGGGAGACCCAGTACTTC,CASSLASGHPGETQYF
TRBV25-1,14,-,TRBJ1-4,once,TGTGCCAGCAGTCCCCTAACGGGGGTTGAAAAACTGTTTTTT,CASSPLTGVEKLFF
TRBV10-2,15,TRBD2,TRBJ2-1,-,TGCGCCAGCAGACGAGACGCAGGGACTAGCTATGAGCAGTTCTTC,CASRRDAGTSYEQFF
TRBV5-6,13,TRBD1,TRBJ1-2,few,TGTGCCAGCAGCTTGCGGCAGGGGGATGGCTACACCTTC,CASSLRQGDGYTF
TRBV7-6,18,-,TRBJ2-3,-,TGTGCCAGCAGCTTATTTGGGCTTGACAGCGGGTACACAGATACGCAGTATTTT,CASSLFGLDSGYTDTQYF
TRBV11-2,13,-,TRBJ2-5,-,TGTGCCAGCAGCCCCGACAGAAAGAGAACCCAGTACTTC,CASSPDRKRTQYF
TRBV5-1,15,-,TRBJ1-3,once,TGCGCCAGCAGCTTAGCCGCGAGCTCTGGAAACACCATATATTTT,CASSLAASSGNTIYF
TRBV5-4,14,TRBD1,TRBJ2-7,few,TGTGCCAGCAGCTCCACAGGGGATTCCTACGAGCAGTACTTC,CASSSTGDSYEQYF
TRBV5-4,16,TRBD2,TRBJ2-7,-,TGTGCCAGCGGCCACTCGAAAGCGGGAGGAGTATACGAGCAGTACTTC,CASGHSKAGGVYEQYF
TRBV6-6,13,-,TRBJ2-1,few,TGTGCCAGTCGAGGGCCCTCCTACAATGAGCAGTTCTTC,CASRGPSYNEQFF
TRBV6-5,12,-,TRBJ2-3,-,TGTGCCAGCAGTGCCCCCCGGGATACGCAGTATTTT,CASSAPRDTQYF
TRBV7-3,14,-,TRBJ2-2,-,TGTGCCAGCAGCATACAACAGGGTGCCGGGGAGCTGTTTTTT,CASSIQQGAGELFF
TRBV5-8,16,-,TRBJ1-4,-,TGTGCCAGCAGCCAGGGCCTCCGACAGGTTAATGAAAAACTGTTTTTT,CASSQGLRQVNEKLFF
TRBV7-8,16,TRBD2,TRBJ2-1,-,TGTGCCAGCAGCTTGGGGCTAGCGGGCAATTACAATGAGCAGTTCTTC,CASSLGLAGNYNEQFF
TRBV28,15,TRBD1,TRBJ2-5,once,TGTGCCAGCAGTTTGAGGGACAGGGGGCGGGAGACCCAGTACTTC,CASSLRDRGRETQYF
TRBV11-2,12,-,TRBJ2-7,-,TGTGCCAGCAGCTTAGCGGCCTACGAGCAGTACTTC,CASSLAAYEQYF
TRBV2,14,-,TRBJ1-4,few,TGTGCCAGCAGAAGACAGGCACGGAATGAAAAACTGTTTTTT,CASRRQARNEKLFF
TRBV2,15,TRBD2,TRBJ2-7,once,TGTGCCATACGAAGACAGCGGGGGGTGTCTGGGGAGCAGTACTTC,CAIRRQRGVSGEQYF